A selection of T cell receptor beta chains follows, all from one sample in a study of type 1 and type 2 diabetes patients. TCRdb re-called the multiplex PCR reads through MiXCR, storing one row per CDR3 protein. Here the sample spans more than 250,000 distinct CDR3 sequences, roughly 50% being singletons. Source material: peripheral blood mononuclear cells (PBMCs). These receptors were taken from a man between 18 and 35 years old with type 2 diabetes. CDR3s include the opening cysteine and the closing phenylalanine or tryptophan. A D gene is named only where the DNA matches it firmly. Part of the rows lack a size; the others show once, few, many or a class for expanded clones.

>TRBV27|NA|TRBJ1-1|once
CASVGWGLGAEAFF
TGTGCCAGCGTGGGCTGGGGGCTAGGGGCTGAAGCTTTCTTT
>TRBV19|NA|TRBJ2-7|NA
CVSSWDKWYEQYF
TGTGTCAGTAGTTGGGATAAGTGGTACGAGCAGTACTTC
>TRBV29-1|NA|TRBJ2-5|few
CSVGGGPLETQYF
TGCAGCGTTGGAGGCGGACCACTGGAGACCCAGTACTTC
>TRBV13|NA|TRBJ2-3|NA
CASSPGAKDTQYF
TGTGCCAGCAGCCCTGGAGCAAAAGATACGCAGTATTTT
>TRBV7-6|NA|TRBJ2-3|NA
CASLRDTGTDTQYF
TGTGCCAGCCTTCGGGACACCGGCACAGATACGCAGTATTTT
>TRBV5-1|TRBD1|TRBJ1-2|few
CASSLDEVDRVHGYTF
TGCGCCAGCAGCTTGGATGAAGTGGACAGGGTTCATGGCTACACCTTC
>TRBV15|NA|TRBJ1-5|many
CATSRAMGTQHF
TGTGCCACCAGCAGAGCCATGGGAACCCAGCATTTT
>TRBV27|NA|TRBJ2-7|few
CASSLGIYGYEQYF
TGTGCCAGCAGTTTGGGCATATACGGGTACGAGCAGTACTTC
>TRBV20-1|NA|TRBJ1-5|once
CSAKDSAINQPQHF
TGCAGTGCTAAGGATAGCGCGATAAATCAGCCCCAGCATTTT
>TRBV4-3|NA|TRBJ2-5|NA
CASSQDRDFRETQYF
TGCGCCAGCAGCCAAGACAGGGATTTCCGTGAGACCCAGTACTTC
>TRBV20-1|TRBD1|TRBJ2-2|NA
CSARGQGETGELFF
TGCAGTGCTAGAGGACAGGGGGAAACCGGGGAGCTGTTTTTT
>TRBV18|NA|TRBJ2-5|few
CASSPQGDHGWETQYF
TGTGCCAGCTCACCACAAGGCGATCATGGATGGGAGACCCAGTACTTC
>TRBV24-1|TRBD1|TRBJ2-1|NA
CATSDPLRGQAYDEQFF
TGTGCCACCAGTGACCCCCTGAGGGGACAGGCCTACGATGAGCAGTTCTTC
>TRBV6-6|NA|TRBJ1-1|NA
CASTGVSTEAFF
TGTGCCAGCACTGGGGTGAGCACTGAAGCTTTCTTT
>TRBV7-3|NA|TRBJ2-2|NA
CASSSSGLGNGELFF
TGTGCCAGCAGCTCAAGCGGGTTGGGTAACGGGGAGCTGTTTTTT
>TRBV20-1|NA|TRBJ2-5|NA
CSAGYFGEGAQYF
TGCAGTGCTGGGTATTTCGGGGAAGGAGCCCAGTACTTC
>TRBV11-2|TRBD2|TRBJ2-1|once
CASSLTSGSTHEQFF
TGTGCCAGCAGCTTAACTAGCGGGAGTACACATGAGCAGTTCTTC
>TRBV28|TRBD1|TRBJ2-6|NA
CASRLGQGSPGANVLTF
TGTGCCAGCAGACTCGGACAGGGGAGCCCTGGGGCCAACGTCCTGACTTTC
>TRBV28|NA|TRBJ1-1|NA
CASTTPSTEAFF
TGTGCCAGCACCACTCCTTCCACTGAAGCTTTCTTT
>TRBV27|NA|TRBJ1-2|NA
CASRPTGTPHGYTF
TGTGCCAGCAGGCCTACAGGGACCCCTCATGGCTACACCTTC
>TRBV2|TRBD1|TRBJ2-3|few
CASSGGPGGDSTDTQYF
TGTGCCAGCAGTGGCGGTCCAGGGGGCGATAGCACAGATACGCAGTATTTT
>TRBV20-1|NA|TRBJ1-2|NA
CSAKFKGTFYGYTF
TGCAGTGCTAAATTTAAGGGGACCTTCTATGGCTACACCTTC
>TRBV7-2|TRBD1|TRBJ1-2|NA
CASSRGQGVLYTF
TGTGCCAGCAGCCGAGGACAGGGAGTCCTCTACACCTTC
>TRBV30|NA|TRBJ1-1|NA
CAWSPLWGAFF
TGTGCCTGGAGTCCCCTTTGGGGAGCTTTCTTT
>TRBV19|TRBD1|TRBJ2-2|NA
CASSQTGTGHGELFF
TGTGCCAGTAGTCAGACCGGGACAGGGCACGGGGAGCTGTTTTTT
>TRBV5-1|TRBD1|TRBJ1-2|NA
CASSSGQGGRYGYTF
TGCGCCAGCAGCTCAGGACAGGGGGGGAGATATGGCTACACCTTC
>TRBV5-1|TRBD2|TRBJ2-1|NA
CASSSEAGAPYNEQFF
TGCGCCAGCAGCTCCGAAGCGGGGGCCCCCTACAATGAGCAGTTCTTC
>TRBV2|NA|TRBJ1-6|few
CASRRQLVSLHF
TGTGCCAGCAGGCGACAGCTAGTATCCCTCCACTTT
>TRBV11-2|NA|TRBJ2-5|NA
CASSLDAPRRIQTQYF
TGTGCCAGCAGCTTAGATGCTCCCAGGAGGATACAGACCCAGTACTTC
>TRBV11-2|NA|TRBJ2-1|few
CASSHGQGYNEQFF
TGTGCCAGCTCCCATGGGCAGGGCTACAATGAGCAGTTCTTC
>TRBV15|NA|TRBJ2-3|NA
CATSRYGDTQYF
TGTGCCACCAGCAGGTATGGAGATACGCAGTATTTT
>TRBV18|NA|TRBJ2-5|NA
CASSPLGAPRETQYF
TGTGCCAGCTCACCACTGGGGGCCCCGCGAGAGACCCAGTACTTC
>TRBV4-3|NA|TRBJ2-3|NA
CASSQGLRTDTQYF
TGCGCCAGCAGCCAAGGACTCCGCACAGATACGCAGTATTTT
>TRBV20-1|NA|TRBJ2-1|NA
CSARDSSSYNEQFF
TGCAGTGCTAGAGACTCGAGCTCCTACAATGAGCAGTTCTTC
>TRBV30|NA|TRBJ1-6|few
CAWSVDPGETYNSPLHF
TGTGCCTGGAGTGTAGACCCAGGGGAGACCTATAATTCACCCCTCCACTTT
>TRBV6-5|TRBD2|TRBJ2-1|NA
CASSYSDGGGNEQFF
TGTGCCAGCAGTTACTCGGATGGCGGGGGAAATGAGCAGTTCTTC
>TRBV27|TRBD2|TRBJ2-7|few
CASSPLAGGRYEQYF
TGTGCCAGCAGTCCCCTAGCGGGAGGGCGGTACGAGCAGTACTTC
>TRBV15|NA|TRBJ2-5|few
CATSSLSWVGTQYF
TGTGCCACCAGCAGCTTATCATGGGTTGGGACCCAGTACTTC
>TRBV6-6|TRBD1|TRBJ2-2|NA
CASNLQGAAGELFF
TGTGCCAGCAACCTACAGGGGGCGGCCGGGGAGCTGTTTTTT
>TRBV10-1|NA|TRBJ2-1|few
CASSQDHNEQFF
TGCGCCAGCAGCCAAGATCACAATGAGCAGTTCTTC
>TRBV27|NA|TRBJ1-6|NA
CASSFPGNSPLHF
TGTGCCAGCAGTTTTCCGGGGAATTCACCCCTCCACTTT
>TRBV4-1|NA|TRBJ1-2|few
CASSQPREGSGYTF
TGCGCCAGCAGCCAACCTAGGGAGGGGTCCGGCTACACCTTC